Shown below are 25 T cell receptor beta chains from a single sample sequenced in a study of CD8 T cells in ankylosing spondylitis (dated by TCRdb to the late 2010s). The library was generated by 5' RACE. Data came from an Illumina HiSeq 2500. In TCRdb, the public reads were trimmed at Q25 with fastp and aligned with MiXCR, with productive beta chains retained. Each entry is one CDR3 protein sequence, shown with its most common DNA and genes. For this sample there are about 320,000 distinct CDR3 sequences; 9.5% to 13% appear just once. The top ten hold roughly 9.2% of the sample. The specimen was blood, either unsorted or a sorted T cell fraction (not recorded which). The receptors stem from a female donor with ankylosing spondylitis or in good health (not recorded which).

The sample holds many counts of this clonotype. The gene calls are TRBV5-1 and TRBJ2-1; possible D gene TRBD1, 6 bases. The CDR3 is made up of 16 amino acids. The germline CDR1 and CDR2 sequences are SGHRS and YFSETQ. V lost 0 bases, J lost 4 bases, and 14 bases lay in between. CDR3 coding DNA: TGCGCCAGCAGCTTGGAAGGACAGCGCTCTTACAATGAGCAGTTCTTC. It codes for CASSLEGQRSYNEQFF.

This clonotype was observed once. The chain combines TRBV3-1 with TRBJ2-1, with 11 bases lining up with TRBD2. The CDR3 loop spans 17 amino acids. V lost 4 bases and J lost 5; bases outside the gene matches: 10. Germline assignment: CDR1 LGHDT and CDR2 YNNKEL (reference sequence). In DNA, the CDR3 is TGTGCCAGCAGCCTCGCCGCTAGCGGGGGGACACACAATGAGCAGTTCTTC. Translating it yields CASSLAASGGTHNEQFF.

The table lists this clonotype with a few counts. The gene calls are TRBV7-2 and TRBJ2-1, with 8 positions matching TRBD2. J gave up 6 bases and V 4 bases, and 8 bases lay outside the gene matches. The CDR3 runs to 15 residues. In germline, CDR1 is SGHTA, CDR2 FQGNSA. CDR3 in amino acids: CASSWGRGRINEQFF. Here the CDR3 DNA reads TGTGCCAGCAGCTGGGGGCGCGGGAGGATCAATGAGCAGTTCTTC.

The CDR3 bases are TGTGCCGCGAGGGGAAACGGCACTGAAGCTTTCTTT. Translated: CAARGNGTEAFF. The chain employs TRBV12-3 or TRBV12-4 and TRBJ1-1; possible D gene TRBD1, 5 bases. Trimming took off 11 bases at V and 4 bases at J, with 14 bases between the two ends. The CDR3 runs to 12 residues.

This clonotype was detected many times. V and J are TRBV12-3 or TRBV12-4 and TRBJ1-3; TRBD1 is a possible D gene (6 bases). This CDR3 has 14 residues. V gave up 10 bases and J gave up 1 base, with 14 bases separating them. In DNA, the CDR3 is TGTGCCACCGGGCGGGGGGCATCTGGAAACACCATATATTTT. Translated: CATGRGASGNTIYF.

This clonotype came up a few times. V and J are TRBV4-1 and TRBJ1-4, with a possible D match to TRBD1 (5 bases). CDR1 and CDR2 from the germline V gene are MGHRA and YSYEKL. This CDR3 is 16 amino acids long. With 3 bases removed from V and 5 bases from J, the gap between germline ends came to 16 bases. The CDR3 loop is CASSHAFGAGNEKLFF. The DNA for the CDR3 is TGCGCCAGCAGCCATGCGTTTGGGGCTGGGAATGAAAAACTGTTTTTT.

V is TRBV29-1 and J is TRBJ1-3, with D possibly being TRBD1 (5 bases). The germline CDR1 and CDR2 sequences are SQVTM and ANQGSEA. The CDR3 is made up of 11 amino acids. The CDR3 nucleotides read TGCAGTGGGGGCTCTGGAAACACCATATATTTT. It codes for CSGGSGNTIYF.

This clonotype was counted ten times or more. The rearrangement joins TRBV5-1 to TRBJ2-3, with TRBD1 matching 8 bases. Trimming took 0 bases from V and 6 from J; bases not matched to a gene: 3. Germline assignment: CDR1 SGHRS and CDR2 YFSETQ. The CDR3 has 14 residues. In nucleotides, the CDR3 is TGCGCCAGCAGCTTGGAAGGACAGGGCGATACGCAGTATTTT. Translation: CASSLEGQGDTQYF.

This clonotype has just a few counts. The chain couples TRBV7-6 to TRBJ1-2; no reliable D call. The CDR3 runs 17 residues. Germline V gene sequence: CDR1 SGHVS, CDR2 FNYEAQ. Trimming cost V 5 bases and J 2 bases, with 21 bases left between them. The CDR3 DNA sequence: TGTGCCAGCAGCCAATCGAGGAATCCCGCGACAAACTATGGCTACACCTTC. Amino acid sequence: CASSQSRNPATNYGYTF.

This clonotype was detected ten times or more. The rearrangement uses TRBV4-3 and TRBJ2-1; TRBD2 might be the D (6 bases). The CDR3 runs to 17 residues. The V gene lost 0 bases and the J gene lost 1 base, with 13 bases spanning the gap. The germline V gene has CDR1 LGHNA and CDR2 YSLEER. CDR3 in amino acids: CASSQDPAGTSYNEQFF. CDR3 DNA: TGCGCCAGCAGCCAAGATCCGGCGGGGACTTCCTACAATGAGCAGTTCTTC.

This clonotype was picked up many times. The rearrangement links TRBV18 to TRBJ2-6, with 9 bases lining up with TRBD1. Per germline, CDR1 KGHSH and CDR2 LQKENI. This CDR3 has 18 amino acids. V lost 3 bases, J lost 3 bases, and 9 bases stayed unmatched. The CDR3 coding sequence is TGTGCCAGCTCACCCCCGGGACAGGGAGGAAGTGGGGCCAACGTCCTGACTTTC. This gives the protein CASSPPGQGGSGANVLTF. The whole variable domain, filled in from reference TRBV18 and TRBJ2-6, reads NAGVMQNPRHLVRRRGQEARLRCSPMKGHSHVYWYRQLPEEGLKFMVYLQKENIIDESGMPKERFSAEFPKEGPSILRIQQVVRGDSAAYFCASSPPGQGGSGANVLTFGAGSRLTVL.

This clonotype was counted at least ten times. This chain links TRBV3-1 with TRBJ2-2; no reliable D call. Germline lookup yields CDR1 LGHDT and CDR2 YNNKEL (reference sequence). V gave up 1 base and J gave up 4 bases, with 13 bases separating them. The CDR3 length is 16 residues. In nucleotides, the CDR3 is TGTGCCAGCAGCCAAGCAAAAACAGCCTTCACCGGGGAGCTGTTTTTT. It encodes CASSQAKTAFTGELFF.

This clonotype was observed a handful of times. The chain combines TRBV7-8 with TRBJ2-1; 9 bases agree with TRBD1. CDR3 length: 14 residues. After removal of 6 bases from V and 8 bases from J, the junction contained 8 bases not matched to a gene. Germline CDR1 and CDR2: SGHVS and FQNEAQ. The CDR3 DNA reads as TGTGCCAGCAGTCCCGGGACAGGGAGACATGAGCAGTTCTTC. Its translation: CASSPGTGRHEQFF.

This clonotype was seen many times. The chain combines TRBV20-1 with TRBJ2-1; TRBD2 agrees at 11 bases. The CDR3 loop spans 15 amino acids. Germline CDR1 is DFQATT and CDR2 is SNEGSKA (reference sequence). V lost 1 base, J lost 5 bases, and 4 bases stayed unmatched. The DNA for the CDR3 is TGCAGTGCTAGAGCCCCGGGACTAGCGGACAATGAGCAGTTCTTC. It codes for CSARAPGLADNEQFF.

At least ten counts were recorded for this clonotype. The genes are TRBV7-2 and TRBJ2-4; D not resolved. Per germline, CDR1 SGHTA and CDR2 FQGNSA. Trimming pared 4 bases from V and 6 bases from J, leaving 7 bases between. The CDR3 extends over 12 amino acids. CDR3 nucleotides: TGTGCCAGCAGCTCAACCTTAAACATTCAGTACTTC. Protein product: CASSSTLNIQYF.

This clonotype was observed a few times. The chain uses TRBV5-1 and TRBJ2-7; 9 bases fit TRBD1. The junction had 8 bases not matched to a gene; V was cut back by 3 bases and J by 4 bases. This CDR3 comprises 15 residues. Germline V gene sequence: CDR1 SGHRS, CDR2 YFSETQ. The CDR3 here is CASSSGQGSLYEQYF. In DNA, the CDR3 is TGCGCCAGCAGCTCGGGACAGGGTTCCTTATACGAGCAGTACTTC.

This clonotype has ten or more counts. This chain joins TRBV5-1 and TRBJ2-7; no firm D call. The V gene lost 3 bases and the J gene lost 5 bases, with 6 bases spanning the gap. Germline V lookup: CDR1 SGHRS, CDR2 YFSETQ. This CDR3 is built from 11 residues. CDR3 region: CASSSPHEQYF. The CDR3 bases are TGCGCCAGCAGCTCCCCCCACGAGCAGTACTTC. Full variable domain (rest looked up from reference TRBV5-1 and TRBJ2-7): KAGVTQTPRYLIKTRGQQVTLSCSPISGHRSVSWYQQTPGQGLQFLFEYFSETQRNKGNFPGRFSGRQFSNSRSEMNVSTLELGDSALYLCASSSPHEQYFGPGTRLTVT.

This clonotype has ten or more counts. The chain recombines TRBV12-3 or TRBV12-4 with TRBJ1-2; D may be TRBD1 (5 bases). The ends were cut back, 8 bases at V and 7 bases at J, with 20 bases in the middle. The CDR3 loop spans 14 amino acids. The CDR3 DNA is TGTGCCAGCGCCCGGGGTTCGGGGGTCGGTGGCTACACCTTC. Protein product: CASARGSGVGGYTF.

This clonotype was counted between two and nine times. The V and J genes are TRBV30 and TRBJ2-1; D not certain. The CDR3 length is 11 residues. Germline CDR1 reads GTSNPN; CDR2 reads SVGIG (reference sequence). V was trimmed by 3 bases and J by 9 bases, leaving 9 bases between them. As DNA, the CDR3 is TGTGCCTGGAGAGCCCTTTTTGAGCAGTTCTTC. Protein sequence: CAWRALFEQFF. The whole variable domain, remainder taken from reference TRBV30 and TRBJ2-1, is SQTIHQWPATLVQPVGSPLSLECTVEGTSNPNLYWYRQAAGRGLQLLFYSVGIGQISSEVPQNLSASRPQDRQFILSSKKLLLSDSGFYLCAWRALFEQFFGPGTRLTVL.

The rearrangement links TRBV9 to TRBJ2-3; D ambiguous. CDR3 size: 16 residues. The V end was cut by 0 bases, the J end by 10 bases, with 21 bases between. Germline CDR1 and CDR2: SGDLS and YYNGEE. The CDR3, as DNA: TGTGCCAGCAGCGTAGGTGCAGGCCCTACTTCTGGTGCGCAGTATTTT. Protein product: CASSVGAGPTSGAQYF.

As regards this clonotype: This may come from a read error, since a much larger clone is one base off. The chain combines TRBV10-3 with TRBJ1-3; D is uncertain. Trimming took 7 bases from V and 8 from J, leaving 18 bases between them. This CDR3 spans 14 amino acids. Germline V CDR1 and CDR2: ENHRY, SYGVKD. CDR3: CAITTNTEGDTIYF. DNA of the CDR3: TGTGCCATCACCACAAACACGGAAGGAGACACCATATATTTT.

Comment on this clonotype: A much more abundant neighbour one base away suggests this may be a read error. The chain uses TRBV15 and TRBJ2-6; no reliable D call. The CDR3 runs to 15 residues. Germline V gene lookup returns CDR1 LNHNV and CDR2 YYDKDF (reference sequence). The CDR3 loop is CAPSRDRTGANVLTF. CDR3 sequence (DNA): TGTGCCCCCAGCAGAGATCGAACAGGGGCCAACGTCCTGACTTTC.

A note on this clonotype: The junction does not match germline at one end; this may be a read error. The chain recombines TRBV7-9 with TRBJ2-2, with D tentatively TRBD1 (5 bases). CDR1 is SEHNR and CDR2 is FQNEAQ in the germline V gene (reference sequence). CDR3 length: 16 residues. CDR3 residues: CASSLEGPGFTGELFF. In DNA form, the CDR3 reads TGTGCCAGCAGTTTAGAAGGTCCAGGGTTCACCGGGGAGCTGTTTTTT.

This clonotype has ten or more counts. V gene TRBV7-2 combines with J gene TRBJ1-1; D gene uncertain. The CDR3 is made up of 14 amino acids. The V end lost 1 base, the J end lost 6 bases, and 12 bases lay between the germline ends. Germline V lookup: CDR1 SGHTA, CDR2 FQGNSA. CDR3 nucleotides: TGTGCCAGCAGCTTAGTTCAAGGCGCTTCTGAAGCTTTCTTT. Amino acid sequence: CASSLVQGASEAFF.

This clonotype was recorded at least ten times. The rearrangement joins TRBV12-3 or TRBV12-4 to TRBJ2-2; D is perhaps TRBD1 (6 bases). CDR3 size: 13 residues. V lost 6 bases to trimming and J lost 5 bases, with 10 bases between them. CDR3 DNA: TGTGCCAGCAGCCGCCAGGGGACCGGGGAGCTGTTTTTT. Residues: CASSRQGTGELFF.